This TCR beta chain was observed in a study of spatial heterogeneity in lung cancer. Looking at the study overall: Where available, sequencing covered follow-up PBMC samples, taken at a median of approximately 2 years after resection.

MiXCR was run by TCRdb on the 5' RACE reads, yielding one entry per CDR3 protein. The sample consists of about 52,000 distinct CDR3 sequences, under 8% of them appearing once. CDR1 is SGHVS, CDR2 FNYEAQ, per germline. V was clipped by 5 bases and J by 4 bases, with 17 bases between them. The CDR3 has 15 residues. Time point noted: blood at routine non-recurrence follow-up after resection. Whole RNA obtained from tumor, nontumor lung or frozen PBMC underwent sequencing without sorting. In this sample, this clonotype turned up many times. The origin of this receptor is a female donor with early-stage non-small cell lung cancer. The source material was PBMCs, sampled at follow-up. The rearrangement uses TRBV7-6 and TRBJ1-2; D unclear. In nucleotides, the CDR3 is TGTGCCAGCAGCCTCGACCCCCGGGGATTCTATGGCTACACCTTC. Amino acid sequence: CASSLDPRGFYGYTF.